The clone carrying this T cell receptor beta chain was counted ten times or more. Its antigen remains unidentified. The data originate from a study of early T cells in non-severe SARS-CoV-2 infection. Across the study: Whole-blood bulk RNA, unsorted, was sequenced, and chains were unpaired.

Study-level findings and limits: Database matching using VDJdb favored anti-spike CD8 responses, with private and CD4 specificities left missing.

Unique molecular identifiers (one per individual cDNA molecule) were attached. TCRdb itself ran the 5' RACE reads through MiXCR, one entry per CDR3 protein. Seen here are 65,000 to 75,000 distinct CDR3 sequences, around 10% observed once, and the top ten hold 3.5% to 4%. Losses at the gene ends were 4 bases for V and 4 bases for J; bases not matched to a gene: 8. CDR1 and CDR2 (germline): WSHSY, SAAADI. The CDR3 loop spans 15 amino acids. Sequencing input: whole blood. The genes are TRBV10-2 and TRBJ1-1, with 8 nucleotides matching TRBD1. The TCR comes from an adult who was a healthcare worker with PCR-confirmed SARS-CoV-2 infection or an uninfected control (not recorded which). CDR3 region: CASSGAGGVSTEAFF. CDR3 nucleotides: TGCGCCAGCAGTGGGGCAGGGGGCGTGAGCACTGAAGCTTTCTTT.